Listed below are T cell receptor beta chains from one sample, sequenced in a study of T cell responses to AZD1222 COVID-19 vaccine. Libraries were prepared by immunoSEQ multiplex PCR; TCRdb keeps only in-frame clonotypes and omits some of them. This sample has about 120,000 clones, with just over 90% found just once. This specimen consisted of peripheral blood, obtained 28 days after the second AZD1222 dose. These receptors were collected from an adult who received the AZD1222 COVID-19 vaccine. The CDR3 runs from the conserved cysteine through the conserved F or W. Each record gives: D gene, clone size, CDR3 length, V gene, J gene, CDR3 protein, CDR3 DNA. The D gene is left open where the match is weak. Not all rows give a size; the values are once, few, many and, for expanded clones, a class.

D gene: .
clone size: once
CDR3 length: 14
V gene: TRBV18
J gene: TRBJ2-1
CDR3 protein: CASSPSAPSGEQFF
CDR3 DNA: TGTGCCAGCTCACCTTCGGCCCCTTCGGGTGAGCAGTTCTTC

D gene: TRBD2
clone size: .
CDR3 length: 15
V gene: TRBV6-5
J gene: TRBJ2-1
CDR3 protein: CASATSGNSYNEQFF
CDR3 DNA: TGTGCCAGCGCAACTAGCGGTAATTCCTACAATGAGCAGTTCTTC

D gene: .
clone size: .
CDR3 length: 12
V gene: TRBV27
J gene: TRBJ2-7
CDR3 protein: CASSPPGGPQYF
CDR3 DNA: TGTGCCAGCAGTCCCCCTGGGGGCCCGCAGTACTTC

D gene: .
clone size: .
CDR3 length: 13
V gene: TRBV7-2
J gene: TRBJ1-5
CDR3 protein: CASSLEGWQPQHF
CDR3 DNA: TGTGCCAGCAGCTTAGAGGGCTGGCAGCCCCAGCATTTT

D gene: .
clone size: .
CDR3 length: 15
V gene: TRBV7-3
J gene: TRBJ2-1
CDR3 protein: CASSPLSGSHNEQFF
CDR3 DNA: TGTGCCAGCAGCCCCCTCTCCGGGAGCCACAATGAGCAGTTCTTC

D gene: TRBD1
clone size: .
CDR3 length: 14
V gene: TRBV9
J gene: TRBJ2-7
CDR3 protein: CASSRTGSSYEQYF
CDR3 DNA: TGTGCCAGCAGCAGGACAGGGAGCTCCTACGAGCAGTACTTC

D gene: .
clone size: .
CDR3 length: 12
V gene: TRBV2
J gene: TRBJ2-7
CDR3 protein: CASSISTYEQYF
CDR3 DNA: TGTGCCAGCAGCATCTCAACCTACGAGCAGTACTTC

D gene: TRBD2
clone size: .
CDR3 length: 18
V gene: TRBV6-1
J gene: TRBJ2-2
CDR3 protein: CASSEARLAGGRTGELFF
CDR3 DNA: TGTGCCAGCAGTGAAGCGAGACTAGCGGGAGGTCGGACCGGGGAGCTGTTTTTT

D gene: .
clone size: .
CDR3 length: 17
V gene: TRBV9
J gene: TRBJ1-4
CDR3 protein: CASSVGAGVYTNEKLFF
CDR3 DNA: TGTGCCAGCAGCGTAGGTGCGGGTGTTTACACTAATGAAAAACTGTTTTTT

D gene: TRBD1
clone size: .
CDR3 length: 17
V gene: TRBV30
J gene: TRBJ1-2
CDR3 protein: CAWSVQGQGPVSFGYTF
CDR3 DNA: TGTGCCTGGAGTGTACAGGGACAGGGGCCGGTTAGTTTCGGCTACACCTTC

D gene: TRBD2
clone size: .
CDR3 length: 14
V gene: TRBV19
J gene: TRBJ2-1
CDR3 protein: CASHAGLAYNEQFF
CDR3 DNA: TGTGCCAGTCATGCCGGACTAGCCTACAATGAGCAGTTCTTC

D gene: .
clone size: .
CDR3 length: 14
V gene: TRBV19
J gene: TRBJ2-2
CDR3 protein: CASSRTRNTGELFF
CDR3 DNA: TGTGCCAGTAGTAGGACGAGGAACACCGGGGAGCTGTTTTTT

D gene: TRBD2
clone size: .
CDR3 length: 15
V gene: TRBV28
J gene: TRBJ2-2
CDR3 protein: CATHRAGGPTGELFF
CDR3 DNA: TGTGCCACCCACCGGGCGGGAGGGCCTACCGGGGAGCTGTTTTTT

D gene: .
clone size: .
CDR3 length: 14
V gene: TRBV5-4
J gene: TRBJ1-2
CDR3 protein: CASSLKTGLFGYTF
CDR3 DNA: TGTGCCAGCAGCTTGAAGACCGGCCTCTTCGGCTACACCTTC

D gene: TRBD2
clone size: .
CDR3 length: 14
V gene: TRBV9
J gene: TRBJ2-3
CDR3 protein: CASSVSGRLDTQYF
CDR3 DNA: TGTGCCAGCAGCGTTAGCGGGAGGCTGGATACGCAGTATTTT

D gene: .
clone size: .
CDR3 length: 14
V gene: TRBV28
J gene: TRBJ1-2
CDR3 protein: CASSKGGLNYGYTF
CDR3 DNA: TGTGCCAGCAGCAAGGGCGGCCTTAACTATGGCTACACCTTC

D gene: TRBD2
clone size: .
CDR3 length: 18
V gene: TRBV7-9
J gene: TRBJ2-1
CDR3 protein: CASSLPPRLAGVRNEQFF
CDR3 DNA: TGTGCCAGCAGCTTACCCCCGCGGCTAGCGGGAGTGCGCAATGAGCAGTTCTTC

D gene: .
clone size: once
CDR3 length: 14
V gene: TRBV7-9
J gene: TRBJ2-3
CDR3 protein: CASSTRTGLDTQYF
CDR3 DNA: TGTGCCAGCAGCACACGAACGGGCCTAGATACGCAGTATTTT

D gene: .
clone size: .
CDR3 length: 12
V gene: TRBV30
J gene: TRBJ2-7
CDR3 protein: CAWSFLSYEQYF
CDR3 DNA: TGTGCCTGGAGCTTTTTGTCCTACGAGCAGTACTTC

D gene: .
clone size: .
CDR3 length: 17
V gene: TRBV28
J gene: TRBJ2-3
CDR3 protein: CASSFLTGLSGTDTQYF
CDR3 DNA: TGTGCCAGCAGTTTCCTTACCGGACTATCCGGCACAGATACGCAGTATTTT

D gene: .
clone size: few
CDR3 length: 17
V gene: TRBV7-9
J gene: TRBJ1-1
CDR3 protein: CASSLALWGRHDTEAFF
CDR3 DNA: TGTGCCAGCAGCTTAGCGCTATGGGGACGACACGACACTGAAGCTTTCTTT

D gene: .
clone size: .
CDR3 length: 15
V gene: TRBV5-1
J gene: TRBJ2-7
CDR3 protein: CASSLLFGVTYEQYF
CDR3 DNA: TGCGCCAGCAGCTTGTTATTCGGGGTGACCTACGAGCAGTACTTC

D gene: .
clone size: .
CDR3 length: 14
V gene: TRBV6-5
J gene: TRBJ2-1
CDR3 protein: CASETGVWYNEQFF
CDR3 DNA: TGTGCCAGCGAGACGGGAGTTTGGTACAATGAGCAGTTCTTC

D gene: .
clone size: .
CDR3 length: 15
V gene: TRBV6-5
J gene: TRBJ2-2
CDR3 protein: CASSYSRGYTGELFF
CDR3 DNA: TGTGCCAGCAGTTACTCGCGGGGTTACACCGGGGAGCTGTTTTTT

D gene: TRBD1
clone size: .
CDR3 length: 13
V gene: TRBV7-3
J gene: TRBJ1-2
CDR3 protein: CASSLRQGEGYTF
CDR3 DNA: TGTGCCAGCAGCTTAAGGCAGGGGGAAGGCTACACCTTC

D gene: .
clone size: .
CDR3 length: 11
V gene: TRBV10-3
J gene: TRBJ2-7
CDR3 protein: CAISGSYEQYF
CDR3 DNA: TGTGCCATCAGCGGGTCCTACGAGCAGTACTTC

D gene: .
clone size: .
CDR3 length: 16
V gene: TRBV9
J gene: TRBJ1-3
CDR3 protein: CASSVGLGLSGNTIYF
CDR3 DNA: TGTGCCAGCAGCGTAGGGCTGGGGCTCTCTGGAAACACCATATATTTT

D gene: .
clone size: .
CDR3 length: 15
V gene: TRBV10-3
J gene: TRBJ1-3
CDR3 protein: CAIRPDTSSGNTIYF
CDR3 DNA: TGTGCCATCAGACCCGACACTTCCTCTGGAAACACCATATATTTT

D gene: .
clone size: .
CDR3 length: 13
V gene: TRBV5-1
J gene: TRBJ2-1
CDR3 protein: CASSRAANNEQFF
CDR3 DNA: TGCGCCAGCAGCCGAGCGGCGAACAATGAGCAGTTCTTC

D gene: .
clone size: .
CDR3 length: 13
V gene: TRBV11-2
J gene: TRBJ1-5
CDR3 protein: CASSLNWLEPQHF
CDR3 DNA: TGTGCCAGCAGCTTAAACTGGCTGGAGCCCCAGCATTTT

D gene: .
clone size: once
CDR3 length: 13
V gene: TRBV6-1
J gene: TRBJ2-7
CDR3 protein: CASSEAQNYEQYF
CDR3 DNA: TGTGCCAGCAGTGAAGCCCAGAACTACGAGCAGTACTTC

D gene: .
clone size: .
CDR3 length: 15
V gene: TRBV14
J gene: TRBJ1-2
CDR3 protein: CASSQGQRANYGYTF
CDR3 DNA: TGTGCCAGCAGCCAAGGACAGAGGGCTAACTATGGCTACACCTTC

D gene: TRBD2
clone size: .
CDR3 length: 14
V gene: TRBV7-9
J gene: TRBJ2-7
CDR3 protein: CASSFQAGLREQYF
CDR3 DNA: TGTGCCAGCAGCTTTCAAGCGGGACTCCGGGAGCAGTACTTC

D gene: .
clone size: .
CDR3 length: 16
V gene: TRBV24-1
J gene: TRBJ1-2
CDR3 protein: CATSDSGRGANYGYTF
CDR3 DNA: TGTGCCACCAGTGATAGTGGACGGGGAGCTAACTATGGCTACACCTTC

D gene: TRBD2
clone size: .
CDR3 length: 14
V gene: TRBV3-1/TRBV3-2
J gene: TRBJ2-1
CDR3 protein: CASRPGGPYNEQFF
CDR3 DNA: TGTGCCAGCCGGCCGGGAGGTCCCTACAATGAGCAGTTCTTC

D gene: .
clone size: .
CDR3 length: 14
V gene: TRBV14
J gene: TRBJ1-2
CDR3 protein: CASSQVAANYGYTF
CDR3 DNA: TGTGCCAGCAGCCAAGTCGCAGCGAACTATGGCTACACCTTC

D gene: TRBD1
clone size: .
CDR3 length: 15
V gene: TRBV18
J gene: TRBJ1-1
CDR3 protein: CASSLGTVSNTEAFF
CDR3 DNA: TGTGCCAGCTCTCTCGGGACAGTTTCTAACACTGAAGCTTTCTTT

D gene: .
clone size: .
CDR3 length: 16
V gene: TRBV30
J gene: TRBJ1-1
CDR3 protein: CAWRGAGQLMNTEAFF
CDR3 DNA: TGTGCCTGGAGGGGAGCGGGACAACTTATGAACACTGAAGCTTTCTTT

D gene: TRBD2
clone size: .
CDR3 length: 13
V gene: TRBV27
J gene: TRBJ2-5
CDR3 protein: CASSRGGTETQYF
CDR3 DNA: TGTGCCAGCAGTCGGGGGGGGACGGAGACCCAGTACTTC

D gene: .
clone size: .
CDR3 length: 16
V gene: TRBV4-1
J gene: TRBJ2-6
CDR3 protein: CASSQDSVPGANVLTF
CDR3 DNA: TGCGCCAGCAGCCAAGATTCGGTCCCTGGGGCCAACGTCCTGACTTTC

D gene: .
clone size: .
CDR3 length: 13
V gene: TRBV24-1
J gene: TRBJ1-2
CDR3 protein: CATSDSSGYGYTF
CDR3 DNA: TGTGCCACCAGTGACTCGTCAGGGTATGGCTACACCTTC

D gene: .
clone size: few
CDR3 length: 15
V gene: TRBV4-1
J gene: TRBJ1-4
CDR3 protein: CASSQGASANEKLFF
CDR3 DNA: TGCGCCAGCAGCCAGGGGGCTTCGGCTAATGAAAAACTGTTTTTT

D gene: .
clone size: .
CDR3 length: 16
V gene: TRBV5-4
J gene: TRBJ2-2
CDR3 protein: CASSLAGTVNTGELFF
CDR3 DNA: TGTGCCAGCAGCTTGGCCGGGACTGTAAACACCGGGGAGCTGTTTTTT

D gene: TRBD2
clone size: .
CDR3 length: 13
V gene: TRBV30
J gene: TRBJ2-1
CDR3 protein: CAESGSSHNEQFF
CDR3 DNA: TGTGCCGAAAGCGGGAGTTCCCACAATGAGCAGTTCTTC

D gene: .
clone size: .
CDR3 length: 14
V gene: TRBV3-1/TRBV3-2
J gene: TRBJ2-7
CDR3 protein: CASSQDRSTYEQYF
CDR3 DNA: TGTGCCAGCAGCCAAGACCGCAGTACCTACGAGCAGTACTTC

D gene: TRBD1
clone size: .
CDR3 length: 14
V gene: TRBV6-5
J gene: TRBJ2-7
CDR3 protein: CASRSGQGSYEQYF
CDR3 DNA: TGTGCCAGCAGATCCGGACAGGGCTCCTACGAGCAGTACTTC

D gene: TRBD1
clone size: .
CDR3 length: 14
V gene: TRBV13
J gene: TRBJ2-2
CDR3 protein: CASSLETGAGELFF
CDR3 DNA: TGTGCCAGCAGCTTAGAAACAGGGGCCGGGGAGCTGTTTTTT

D gene: TRBD1
clone size: .
CDR3 length: 14
V gene: TRBV19
J gene: TRBJ1-2
CDR3 protein: CASKDGQGGYGYTF
CDR3 DNA: TGTGCCAGTAAGGATGGACAGGGGGGCTATGGCTACACCTTC

D gene: TRBD1
clone size: .
CDR3 length: 13
V gene: TRBV2
J gene: TRBJ1-2
CDR3 protein: CASTRDRGNGYTF
CDR3 DNA: TGTGCCAGCACTAGGGACAGGGGGAATGGCTACACCTTC

D gene: .
clone size: .
CDR3 length: 18
V gene: TRBV4-1
J gene: TRBJ1-5
CDR3 protein: CASSQEGLKGGSNQPQHF
CDR3 DNA: TGCGCCAGCAGCCAAGAAGGGTTGAAGGGGGGGAGCAATCAGCCCCAGCATTTT

D gene: .
clone size: .
CDR3 length: 13
V gene: TRBV5-1
J gene: TRBJ1-1
CDR3 protein: CASSRQANTEAFF
CDR3 DNA: TGCGCCAGCAGTAGGCAGGCGAACACTGAAGCTTTCTTT

D gene: .
clone size: .
CDR3 length: 13
V gene: TRBV2
J gene: TRBJ1-4
CDR3 protein: CASSPPGSEKLFF
CDR3 DNA: TGTGCCAGCAGTCCCCCGGGGAGCGAAAAACTGTTTTTT

D gene: .
clone size: .
CDR3 length: 14
V gene: TRBV5-6
J gene: TRBJ2-7
CDR3 protein: CASSLSGTYYEQYF
CDR3 DNA: TGTGCCAGCAGCTTAAGTGGGACCTACTACGAGCAGTACTTC

D gene: .
clone size: .
CDR3 length: 13
V gene: TRBV2
J gene: TRBJ1-6
CDR3 protein: CASTSRGGSPLHF
CDR3 DNA: TGTGCCAGCACCTCAAGGGGGGGTTCACCCCTCCACTTT

D gene: .
clone size: .
CDR3 length: 17
V gene: TRBV7-8
J gene: TRBJ1-6
CDR3 protein: CASSPHNSGSYNSPLHF
CDR3 DNA: TGTGCCAGCAGCCCCCACAACTCCGGCTCCTATAATTCACCCCTCCACTTT